This T cell receptor (beta chain) was sequenced for a study of T cells after yellow fever vaccination. Study outcomes and limitations: One caveat is that FACS-sorted repertoires could contain abundant clonotypes contaminating from the bulk population.

Worth noting for this clonotype: The antigen remains undetermined.

Template switching with 5'RACE generated the TCR cDNA and added a universal primer site and UMIs. One entry per CDR3 protein results from TCRdb running MiXCR on the 5' RACE reads. Among 450,000 to 550,000 distinct CDR3 sequences listed, about 19% were seen once. CDR3 size: 12 residues. Germline lookup yields CDR1 SGDLS and CDR2 YYNGEE. Deletions cut 3 bases from V and 6 bases from J, with 10 bases between. The receptor was derived from a man aged 25 to 40 who received the YFV17D yellow fever vaccine. The chain joins TRBV9 to TRBJ2-7; unclear D gene. The material was PBMCs, obtained 15 days after the yellow fever booster vaccination. The CDR3 DNA follows: TGTGCCAGCAGCGCCGTCAGTAGCGAGCAGTACTTC. Its translation is CASSAVSSEQYF. Drawing the rest from reference TRBV9 and TRBJ2-7, the complete variable domain is DSGVTQTPKHLITATGQRVTLRCSPRSGDLSVYWYQQSLDQGLQFLIQYYNGEERAKGNILERFSAQQFPDLHSELNLSSLELGDSALYFCASSAVSSEQYFGPGTRLTVT.